This T cell receptor (beta chain) was sequenced during a study of cytomegalovirus exposure and HLA in healthy donors. On the study more broadly: In an earlier analysis, 95 million to 140 million unique TCR beta sequences were found from some 200 million T cells. Study-wide results and limits: Confirmation in vitro established that a few CMV-associated chains were specific for CMV antigens.

This PCR relied on a set of 60 Vbeta primers and 13 Jbeta primers. Measured with immunoSEQ multiplex PCR; TCRdb has only the in-frame clones, and not every one. The table includes 130,000 to 150,000 clones, 73% detected once. A word on this clone: The antigen remains unidentified.

Donors counted as nominally healthy when sampled, yet unrecorded immune exposures were likely. Germline lookup yields CDR1 MNHEY and CDR2 SVGAGI. The V end lost 4 bases, the J end lost 5 bases, and 14 bases lay between the germline ends. CDR3 length equals 14 residues. This rearrangement joins TRBV6-5 to TRBJ2-5; no clear D. Sequencing input: PBMCs. The origin of this receptor is a woman aged 18-30 years in good health and CMV-seronegative. The CDR3 loop is CASSSPGGRETQYF. CDR3 sequence (DNA): TGTGCCAGCAGTTCTCCAGGTGGAAGGGAGACCCAGTACTTC.